This entry lists 2 T cell receptor beta chains sequenced from one sample in a study of blood T cell repertoires in COVID-19. Libraries were prepared by immunoSEQ multiplex PCR; TCRdb keeps only in-frame clonotypes and omits some of them. Of 150,000 to 200,000 clones listed, 70% to 80% are singletons. Sequencing was carried out using peripheral blood. The source is a man in his sixties with acute or convalescent COVID-19.

The gene calls are TRBV5-1 and TRBJ1-2, with TRBD1 as a possible D gene (5 bases). The V gene lost 4 bases and the J gene lost 3 bases, with 16 bases spanning the gap. Germline CDR1 is SGHRS and CDR2 is YFSETQ. This CDR3 is 15 amino acids long. CDR3 sequence (DNA): TGCGCCAGCAGCGCCGACAGTCCAGAGGACTATGGCTACACCTTC. As protein: CASSADSPEDYGYTF.

The rearrangement joins TRBV19 to TRBJ1-6; 8 bases map to TRBD1. The germline V gene has CDR1 LNHDA and CDR2 SQIVND (reference sequence). The CDR3 spans 13 residues. V shed 6 bases and J 9 bases; nucleotides not matched to a gene: 4. CDR3 sequence reads: CASSGQGGSPLHF. The CDR3 DNA reads as TGTGCCAGTAGCGGACAGGGAGGTTCACCCCTCCACTTT.